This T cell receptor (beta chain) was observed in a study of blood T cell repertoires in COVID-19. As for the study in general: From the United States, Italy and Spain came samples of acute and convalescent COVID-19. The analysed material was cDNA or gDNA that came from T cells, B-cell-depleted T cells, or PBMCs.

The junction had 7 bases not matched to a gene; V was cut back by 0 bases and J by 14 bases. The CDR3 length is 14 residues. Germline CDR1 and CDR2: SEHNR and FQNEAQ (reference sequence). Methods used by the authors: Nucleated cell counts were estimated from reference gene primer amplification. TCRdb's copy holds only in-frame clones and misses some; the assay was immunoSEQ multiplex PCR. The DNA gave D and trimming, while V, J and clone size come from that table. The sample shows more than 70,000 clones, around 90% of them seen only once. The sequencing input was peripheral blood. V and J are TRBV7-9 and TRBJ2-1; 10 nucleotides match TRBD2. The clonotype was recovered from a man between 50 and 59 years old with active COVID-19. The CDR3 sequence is CASSLAVAGGYKFF. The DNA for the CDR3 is TGTGCCAGCAGCTTAGCGGTAGCGGGAGGTTATAAGTTCTTC. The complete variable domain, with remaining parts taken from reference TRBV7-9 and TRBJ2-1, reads DTGVSQNPRHKITKRGQNVTFRCDPISEHNRLYWYRQTLGQGPEFLTYFQNEAQLEKSRLLSDRFSAERPKGSFSTLEIQRTEQGDSAMYLCASSLAVAGGYKFFGPGTRLTVL.